This TCR beta chain was recorded in a study of blood T cell repertoires in COVID-19. Study-level information: Material from acute and convalescent COVID-19 was sourced from the United States, Italy and Spain.

Symptom resolution, clearance, or two negative PCRs marked the recovered donors of Cohort 3. The germline V gene has CDR1 SGHNT and CDR2 YYREEE (reference sequence). Trimming stripped 3 bases from V and 2 bases from J, with 12 bases between. CDR3 size: 16 residues. The protocol was immunoSEQ multiplex PCR, while the TCRdb copy is restricted to in-frame clones and leaves out a portion. The sample carries nearly 200,000 clones, about four fifths recorded once. V is TRBV5-4 and J is TRBJ2-6; D not resolved. Sequences were obtained from PBMCs or T cells enriched from blood (not recorded which). The clonotype comes from a man aged 35-49 years who had recovered from COVID-19. The CDR3 here is CASSSGSSTGANVLTF. The DNA for the CDR3 is TGTGCCAGCAGCTCAGGCAGTTCAACTGGGGCCAACGTCCTGACTTTC.